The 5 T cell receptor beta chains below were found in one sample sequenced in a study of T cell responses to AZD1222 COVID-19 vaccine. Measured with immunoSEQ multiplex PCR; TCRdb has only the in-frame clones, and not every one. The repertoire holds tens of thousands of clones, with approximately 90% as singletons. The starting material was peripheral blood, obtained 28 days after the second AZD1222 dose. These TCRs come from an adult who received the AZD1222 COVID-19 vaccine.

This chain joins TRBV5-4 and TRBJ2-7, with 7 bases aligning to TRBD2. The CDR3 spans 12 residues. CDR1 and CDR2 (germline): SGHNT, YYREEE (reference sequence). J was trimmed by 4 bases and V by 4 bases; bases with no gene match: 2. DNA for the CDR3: TGTGCCAGCAGCCGGGAGGATTACGAGCAGTACTTC. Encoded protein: CASSREDYEQYF.

Here the CDR3 reads CASSLSGNQPQHF. The CDR3 nucleotides read TGTGCCAGCAGCTTATCCGGCAATCAGCCCCAGCATTTT. V gene TRBV11-2 combines with J gene TRBJ1-5; D gene uncertain. V lost 2 bases, J lost 2 bases, and 4 bases lay in between. The germline V gene encodes CDR1 SGHAT and CDR2 FQNNGV. The CDR3 has 13 amino acids.

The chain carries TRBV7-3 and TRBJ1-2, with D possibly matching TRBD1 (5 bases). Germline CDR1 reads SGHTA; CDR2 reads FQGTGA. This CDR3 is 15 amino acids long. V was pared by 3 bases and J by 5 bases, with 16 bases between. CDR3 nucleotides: TGTGCCAGCAGCTTGCAGCCCGGGACCCAATATGGCTACACCTTC. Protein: CASSLQPGTQYGYTF.

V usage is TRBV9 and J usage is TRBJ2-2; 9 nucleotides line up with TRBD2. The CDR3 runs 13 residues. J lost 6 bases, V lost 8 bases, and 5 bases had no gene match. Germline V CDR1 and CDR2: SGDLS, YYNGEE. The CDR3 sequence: CASSIAGAGELFF. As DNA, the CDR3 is TGTGCCAGTTCCATAGCGGGAGCCGGGGAGCTGTTTTTT. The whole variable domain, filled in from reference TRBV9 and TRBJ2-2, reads DSGVTQTPKHLITATGQRVTLRCSPRSGDLSVYWYQQSLDQGLQFLIQYYNGEERAKGNILERFSAQQFPDLHSELNLSSLELGDSALYFCASSIAGAGELFFGEGSRLTVL.

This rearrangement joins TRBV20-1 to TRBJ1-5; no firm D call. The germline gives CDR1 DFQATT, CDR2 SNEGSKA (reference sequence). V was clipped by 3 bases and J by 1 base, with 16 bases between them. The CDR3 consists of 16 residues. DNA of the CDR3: TGCAGTGCTAGTTCTCCTGGTGCAGGAAGCAATCAGCCCCAGCATTTT. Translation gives CSASSPGAGSNQPQHF.